This is a list of T cell receptor beta chains from one sample in a study of vaccination effects on CD4 cells after COVID-19. TCRdb keeps only in-frame clones here, not all; method: immunoSEQ multiplex PCR. In the table there are around 35,000 clones, 60% to 80% of which are singletons. These TCRs are of unknown antigen specificity. Sequences were derived from CD4+ T cells from PBMCs cultured with HCoV-OC43 spike peptides, sampled before COVID-19 vaccination. The receptors come from a human donor who received a COVID-19 vaccine. The CDR3 runs from the conserved cysteine through the conserved F or W. Each record gives: V gene, J gene, D gene, clone size, CDR3 protein, CDR3 DNA. D genes are given only for firm matches. The size field is filled for only some rows; it gives once, few, many or a size class.

v_gene: TRBV7-8; j_gene: TRBJ2-7; d_gene: NA; abundance: few; CDR3aa: CASSFPGGEQYF; CDR3nt: TGTGCCAGCAGCTTCCCCGGGGGCGAGCAGTACTTC
v_gene: TRBV18; j_gene: TRBJ1-4; d_gene: NA; abundance: NA; CDR3aa: CASSPRGSRRDEKLFF; CDR3nt: TGTGCCAGCTCACCAAGAGGGAGCAGGAGGGATGAAAAACTGTTTTTT
v_gene: TRBV24-1; j_gene: TRBJ2-5; d_gene: NA; abundance: NA; CDR3aa: CATSHRGGAETQYF; CDR3nt: TGTGCCACCAGTCACAGGGGAGGGGCGGAGACCCAGTACTTC
v_gene: TRBV6-1; j_gene: TRBJ1-4; d_gene: NA; abundance: NA; CDR3aa: CASSEQATNEKLFF; CDR3nt: TGTGCCAGCAGTGAACAGGCAACTAATGAAAAACTGTTTTTT
v_gene: TRBV3-1/TRBV3-2; j_gene: TRBJ2-7; d_gene: TRBD1; abundance: few; CDR3aa: CASSPERGQGGPEQYF; CDR3nt: TGTGCCAGCAGCCCGGAACGGGGACAGGGGGGTCCCGAGCAGTACTTC
v_gene: TRBV6-1; j_gene: TRBJ1-2; d_gene: NA; abundance: few; CDR3aa: CASSEGGTGGNYGYTF; CDR3nt: TGTGCCAGCAGTGAAGGTGGTACAGGCGGAAACTATGGCTACACCTTC
v_gene: TRBV4-1; j_gene: TRBJ1-2; d_gene: NA; abundance: NA; CDR3aa: CASSQGQGPFTEGYTF; CDR3nt: TGCGCCAGCAGCCAAGGGCAGGGGCCTTTTACGGAGGGCTACACCTTC
v_gene: TRBV19; j_gene: TRBJ2-1; d_gene: NA; abundance: NA; CDR3aa: CASSTSHDRNRYNEQFF; CDR3nt: TGTGCCAGTAGTACCAGCCACGACAGGAATCGCTACAATGAGCAGTTCTTC
v_gene: TRBV25-1; j_gene: TRBJ2-5; d_gene: TRBD2; abundance: NA; CDR3aa: CASSEGWLAGGETQYF; CDR3nt: TGTGCCAGCAGTGAGGGGTGGCTAGCGGGGGGGGAGACCCAGTACTTC
v_gene: TRBV5-1; j_gene: TRBJ1-5; d_gene: TRBD1; abundance: NA; CDR3aa: CASSLTGDGQPQHF; CDR3nt: TGCGCCAGCAGCCTGACAGGGGACGGTCAGCCCCAGCATTTT
v_gene: TRBV2; j_gene: TRBJ1-5; d_gene: NA; abundance: NA; CDR3aa: CASRKDGLNQPQHF; CDR3nt: TGTGCCAGCAGAAAGGACGGATTAAATCAGCCCCAGCATTTT
v_gene: TRBV19; j_gene: TRBJ2-1; d_gene: TRBD2; abundance: NA; CDR3aa: CASSTLAGDIYNEQFF; CDR3nt: TGTGCCAGTAGTACCCTAGCGGGAGATATCTACAATGAGCAGTTCTTC
v_gene: TRBV2; j_gene: TRBJ2-1; d_gene: TRBD2; abundance: NA; CDR3aa: CASSQTSGGRSEQFF; CDR3nt: TGTGCCAGCAGTCAGACTAGCGGGGGACGTAGTGAGCAGTTCTTC
v_gene: TRBV7-6; j_gene: TRBJ2-1; d_gene: NA; abundance: NA; CDR3aa: CASSLVVGQGVYNEQFF; CDR3nt: TGTGCCAGCAGCTTAGTAGTGGGACAAGGGGTTTACAATGAGCAGTTCTTC
v_gene: TRBV7-9; j_gene: TRBJ2-7; d_gene: NA; abundance: few; CDR3aa: CASSLDSWYYEQYF; CDR3nt: TGTGCCAGCAGCTTGGACAGTTGGTACTACGAGCAGTACTTC
v_gene: TRBV27; j_gene: TRBJ1-5; d_gene: NA; abundance: NA; CDR3aa: CASSLKTGVNQPQHF; CDR3nt: TGTGCCAGCAGTTTGAAGACAGGCGTCAATCAGCCCCAGCATTTT
v_gene: TRBV24-1; j_gene: TRBJ1-2; d_gene: TRBD1; abundance: NA; CDR3aa: CATSDSTGASIYGYTF; CDR3nt: TGTGCCACCAGTGATTCGACAGGGGCATCGATCTATGGCTACACCTTC
v_gene: TRBV23-1; j_gene: TRBJ1-4; d_gene: TRBD1; abundance: NA; CDR3aa: CASRVQDRVGEKLFF; CDR3nt: TGCGCCAGCAGGGTTCAGGACAGGGTTGGTGAAAAACTGTTTTTT
v_gene: TRBV5-6; j_gene: TRBJ2-2; d_gene: NA; abundance: NA; CDR3aa: CASSPIFTSTGELFF; CDR3nt: TGTGCCAGCAGCCCGATTTTCACCTCCACCGGGGAGCTGTTTTTT
v_gene: TRBV15; j_gene: TRBJ1-4; d_gene: NA; abundance: NA; CDR3aa: CATSRNIRGANEKLFF; CDR3nt: TGTGCCACCAGCAGAAATATCCGGGGGGCGAATGAAAAACTGTTTTTT
v_gene: TRBV4-1; j_gene: TRBJ2-1; d_gene: TRBD2; abundance: NA; CDR3aa: CASSPLAGPYNEQFF; CDR3nt: TGCGCCAGCAGCCCCTTAGCGGGTCCGTACAATGAGCAGTTCTTC
v_gene: TRBV18; j_gene: TRBJ2-5; d_gene: NA; abundance: NA; CDR3aa: CASSPPEGETQYF; CDR3nt: TGTGCCAGCTCACCACCTGAAGGGGAGACCCAGTACTTC
v_gene: TRBV18; j_gene: TRBJ1-4; d_gene: TRBD1; abundance: NA; CDR3aa: CASSPPRTGGLDEKLFF; CDR3nt: TGTGCCAGCTCACCACCGAGGACAGGGGGCCTAGATGAAAAACTGTTTTTT
v_gene: TRBV7-8; j_gene: TRBJ2-1; d_gene: NA; abundance: NA; CDR3aa: CASRDPGTLNNEQFF; CDR3nt: TGTGCCAGCAGGGACCCCGGGACTCTGAACAATGAGCAGTTCTTC
v_gene: TRBV19; j_gene: TRBJ1-5; d_gene: NA; abundance: NA; CDR3aa: CASSIMAGNQPQHF; CDR3nt: TGTGCCAGTAGTATAATGGCGGGGAATCAGCCCCAGCATTTT
v_gene: TRBV4-1; j_gene: TRBJ2-2; d_gene: TRBD2; abundance: NA; CDR3aa: CASSQALAGGYTGELFF; CDR3nt: TGCGCCAGCAGCCAAGCACTAGCGGGGGGATACACCGGGGAGCTGTTTTTT
v_gene: TRBV4-2; j_gene: TRBJ2-7; d_gene: TRBD2; abundance: few; CDR3aa: CASSQTSVNEQYF; CDR3nt: TGTGCCAGCAGCCAAACTAGCGTCAACGAGCAGTACTTC
v_gene: TRBV3-1/TRBV3-2; j_gene: TRBJ2-2; d_gene: TRBD1; abundance: NA; CDR3aa: CASQGQGYTGELFF; CDR3nt: TGTGCCAGCCAGGGACAGGGTTACACCGGGGAGCTGTTTTTT
v_gene: TRBV2; j_gene: TRBJ2-3; d_gene: NA; abundance: NA; CDR3aa: CAINPAEEGASTDTQYF; CDR3nt: TGTGCAATCAACCCAGCGGAAGAGGGAGCTAGCACAGATACGCAGTATTTT
v_gene: TRBV7-9; j_gene: TRBJ1-2; d_gene: NA; abundance: few; CDR3aa: CASSYTRDGYTF; CDR3nt: TGTGCCAGCAGTTACACCAGGGATGGCTACACCTTC
v_gene: TRBV9; j_gene: TRBJ1-2; d_gene: NA; abundance: few; CDR3aa: CASTEDFNYGYTF; CDR3nt: TGTGCCAGCACCGAAGATTTTAACTATGGCTACACCTTC
v_gene: TRBV10-3; j_gene: TRBJ2-7; d_gene: TRBD2; abundance: few; CDR3aa: CAIAASGAYEQYF; CDR3nt: TGTGCCATCGCCGCCAGCGGGGCCTACGAGCAGTACTTC
v_gene: TRBV7-9; j_gene: TRBJ2-1; d_gene: NA; abundance: NA; CDR3aa: CASSPPGDIRNEQFF; CDR3nt: TGTGCCAGCAGCCCCCCAGGGGACATTCGTAATGAGCAGTTCTTC
v_gene: TRBV9; j_gene: TRBJ2-1; d_gene: NA; abundance: few; CDR3aa: CASSARDEQFF; CDR3nt: TGTGCCAGCAGCGCTCGGGATGAGCAGTTCTTC
v_gene: TRBV6-5; j_gene: TRBJ2-7; d_gene: NA; abundance: NA; CDR3aa: CASSWGRSAYEQYF; CDR3nt: TGTGCCAGCAGCTGGGGAAGGTCTGCCTACGAGCAGTACTTC
v_gene: TRBV12-5; j_gene: TRBJ1-6; d_gene: NA; abundance: few; CDR3aa: CASAVGGINSPLHF; CDR3nt: TGTGCTAGTGCCGTAGGGGGTATCAATTCACCCCTCCACTTT